These T cell receptor beta chains were read from a single sample in a study of cytomegalovirus exposure and HLA in healthy donors. Profiling relied on immunoSEQ multiplex PCR, and the TCRdb table lists in-frame clones only, not all of them. The table includes about 160,000 clones, approximately 86% detected once. Sequenced material: PBMCs. These receptors were taken from a woman younger than 35 in good health and CMV-seronegative. Both conserved end residues are part of each CDR3. A D gene is named only where the DNA matches it firmly. Clone size appears in some rows only: once, few, many, or a class for an expanded clone.

D,size,length,J,V,DNA,CDR3
TRBD2,NA,20,TRBJ2-1,TRBV4-1,TGCGCCAGCAGCCAAGTGGCCGGGACTAGCGGGTTAGGCCCATACAATGAGCAGTTCTTC,CASSQVAGTSGLGPYNEQFF
TRBD1,NA,13,TRBJ2-5,TRBV7-2,TGTGCCAGCAGCGAGGGGGCCCAAGAGACCCAGTACTTC,CASSEGAQETQYF
TRBD1,NA,12,TRBJ1-2,TRBV5-1,TGCGCCAGTTACAGGGACAGCGATGGCTACACCTTC,CASYRDSDGYTF
TRBD2,NA,13,TRBJ2-7,TRBV5-1,TGCGCCAGCAGCCGGACTAGCTCCTACGAGCAGTACTTC,CASSRTSSYEQYF
NA,NA,14,TRBJ2-5,TRBV28,TGTGCCAGCAGTTCACGAGCGGGTCAAGAGACCCAGTACTTC,CASSSRAGQETQYF
NA,NA,12,TRBJ1-1,TRBV5-1,TGCGCCAGCATTTCGGAGGCCCGCGAAGCTTTCTTT,CASISEAREAFF
NA,NA,13,TRBJ1-1,TRBV7-9,TGTGCCAGCAGCTCCGGGATTCATATCGAAGCTTTCTTT,CASSSGIHIEAFF
TRBD2,NA,17,TRBJ2-2,TRBV27,TGTGCCAGCAGTTTATGGGGAGCGGGAGTAAACACCGGGGAGCTGTTTTTT,CASSLWGAGVNTGELFF
NA,once,16,TRBJ1-1,TRBV5-1,TGCGCCAGCAGCTTGGCCCGGGGAGGGCCGGGCACTGAAGCTTTCTTT,CASSLARGGPGTEAFF
NA,NA,15,TRBJ2-2,TRBV5-1,TGCGCCAGCAGCCTAGACTACGCTAACACCGGGGAGCTGTTTTTT,CASSLDYANTGELFF
TRBD2,NA,16,TRBJ2-5,TRBV9,TGTGCCAGCAGCGTAGATCGGAGCGGGGGTAAAGAGACCCAGTACTTC,CASSVDRSGGKETQYF
TRBD1,few,14,TRBJ2-7,TRBV7-9,TGTGCCAGCAGCCAGGACAGGTCCCCTTACGAGCAGTACTTC,CASSQDRSPYEQYF
NA,NA,13,TRBJ2-1,TRBV27,TGTGCCAGCAGTTTGGGTCAGGGTCATGAGCAGTTCTTC,CASSLGQGHEQFF
NA,NA,15,TRBJ2-1,TRBV6-1,TGTGCCAGCAGTGAAGGAAAGTTCCTGCGGGGTGAGCAGTTCTTC,CASSEGKFLRGEQFF
TRBD2,NA,14,TRBJ2-1,TRBV29-1,TGCAGCGGCCGACTAGCGGGAGCTTACAATGAGCAGTTCTTC,CSGRLAGAYNEQFF